This T cell receptor beta chain stems from a study of T cells in localized non-small cell lung cancer. The CDR3 runs to 12 residues. Germline lookup yields CDR1 MNHEY and CDR2 SVGAGI. V was trimmed by 5 bases and J by 1 base, leaving 5 bases between them. To note about this clone: The antigen remains unidentified.

Study conclusions and caveats: Appearance in adjacent lung was seen for a median approximately 60 of the top 100 tumor clones. The study found T cell clonality highest in uninvolved adjacent lung, above tumor. Only one tumor region went through sequencing, so heterogeneity may still be there. Longer overall survival accompanied higher blood T cell density.

Generated by immunoSEQ multiplex PCR, the TCRdb table keeps only in-frame clones and is missing some. The sample comprises 60,000 to 75,000 clones, almost 85% of which are singletons, and roughly 14% rests with the top ten. This chain links TRBV6-5 with TRBJ1-1, with D uncertain. Source: peripheral blood, taken before any cancer treatment. This clonotype originated in an older female donor with stage I lung adenocarcinoma. CDR3: CASSRQNTEAFF. The CDR3 DNA follows: TGTGCCAGCAGTCGTCAGAACACTGAAGCTTTCTTT.